These T cell receptor beta chains were read from a single sample in a study of T cells after yellow fever vaccination. TCRdb analysed the 5' RACE reads with MiXCR anew, one entry per CDR3 protein. The repertoire has under 250,000 distinct CDR3 sequences, approximately 3% of them found once; the top ten carry approximately 3%. The input for sequencing was CD4+ T cells sorted from PBMCs, taken 10 days after the yellow fever booster vaccination. These receptor sequences come from a man in his late teens or twenties who received the YFV17D yellow fever vaccine. The conserved cysteine and the conserved F or W are not part of the CDR3 here. The order of the fields is V gene, D gene, J gene, clone size, CDR3 protein. A D gene is named only where the DNA matches it firmly. The listing skips clone size in some rows; elsewhere it reads once, few, many or a size class.

>TRBV7-2|.|TRBJ1-5|many
ASSPRGGQPQH
>TRBV12-3/TRBV12-4|TRBD2|TRBJ2-5|few
ASRGTSGGETQY
>TRBV5-6|TRBD1|TRBJ2-7|few
ASRTGDRVTEQY
>TRBV19|TRBD1|TRBJ1-2|few
ASKQGYLYGYT
>TRBV7-9|TRBD1|TRBJ1-4|.
ASSQGQRNEKLF
>TRBV23-1|.|TRBJ2-6|few
ASSQGEGFAGANVLT
>TRBV7-2|.|TRBJ2-3|many
ASSVQGGGTDTQY
>TRBV4-2|.|TRBJ2-6|few
ASSQWVTPRSDSGANVLT
>TRBV2|.|TRBJ2-5|few
ASTASSWGETQY
>TRBV7-9|.|TRBJ1-5|many
ASSPVGPDNQPQH
>TRBV6-2/TRBV6-3|TRBD1|TRBJ2-5|many
ASSYETGAYQETQY
>TRBV7-9|.|TRBJ1-6|many
ASSSQGWGSPLH
>TRBV6-5|TRBD1|TRBJ1-2|many
ASSYSGQGWGGYT
>TRBV7-7|TRBD1|TRBJ2-1|.
ASSVRTGGYNEQF
>TRBV11-2|TRBD1|TRBJ1-6|many
ASRQGQGNSPLH
>TRBV28|.|TRBJ2-2|.
ASSPPDPGRSSTGELF
>TRBV5-1|TRBD2|TRBJ2-1|many
ASSLAVQAGDNEQF
>TRBV12-3/TRBV12-4|.|TRBJ1-1|many
ASSLSTVG
>TRBV11-2|.|TRBJ2-1|many
ASSLGRNNEQF
>TRBV5-5|.|TRBJ1-3|.
ASSSGQPHSGNTIY
>TRBV4-1|.|TRBJ2-5|.
ASSSLGRETQY
>TRBV3-1|TRBD2|TRBJ2-2|.
ASSQGGISGANTGELF
>TRBV6-2/TRBV6-3|.|TRBJ1-2|many
ASSFRGTFETYGYT
>TRBV5-1|.|TRBJ2-1|many
ASSLQDWRTEQF
>TRBV6-1|.|TRBJ1-5|few
ASSEGGSNQPQH
>TRBV6-2/TRBV6-3|TRBD2|TRBJ2-1|many
ASSYSAPSGVYNEQF
>TRBV12-3/TRBV12-4|.|TRBJ2-3|many
ASSLRAGRTDTQY
>TRBV7-2|.|TRBJ2-1|.
ASRWSADEQF
>TRBV19|TRBD1|TRBJ1-4|many
ASSNRDRVREKLF